This T cell receptor beta chain was obtained from a study of blood T cell repertoires in COVID-19. Looking at the study overall: Both acute and convalescent COVID-19 samples were obtained from the United States, Italy and Spain. PBMCs, B-cell-depleted T cells, or T cells were the source of the cDNA or gDNA that made up the material.

As processed by the authors: How many nucleated cells were present was estimated from reference gene primer amplification. The assay was immunoSEQ multiplex PCR, and TCRdb's table has in-frame clones only and misses some. The V and J calls and the clone size are those of that table, but D and trimming were determined from the DNA. The data show around 230,000 clones, about four fifths seen once. V dropped 0 bases and J dropped 7; count of bases not matched to a gene: 5. The CDR3 consists of 16 residues. From germline, CDR1 is SGHTA and CDR2 FQGNSA. This clone was counted only a few times. The receptor was isolated from an elderly woman with acute or convalescent COVID-19. The sequencing input was peripheral blood. V usage is TRBV7-2 and J usage is TRBJ2-2; TRBD2 agrees at 10 bases. CDR3 amino acids: CASSLAGLARGGELFF. The CDR3 region has the DNA TGTGCCAGCAGCTTAGCGGGACTAGCGAGGGGCGGGGAGCTGTTTTTT. Together with reference TRBV7-2 and TRBJ2-2, the CDR3 gives the full variable domain: GAGVSQSPSNKVTEKGKDVELRCDPISGHTALYWYRQSLGQGLEFLIYFQGNSAPDKSGLPSDRFSAERTGGSVSTLTIQRTQQEDSAVYLCASSLAGLARGGELFFGEGSRLTVL.